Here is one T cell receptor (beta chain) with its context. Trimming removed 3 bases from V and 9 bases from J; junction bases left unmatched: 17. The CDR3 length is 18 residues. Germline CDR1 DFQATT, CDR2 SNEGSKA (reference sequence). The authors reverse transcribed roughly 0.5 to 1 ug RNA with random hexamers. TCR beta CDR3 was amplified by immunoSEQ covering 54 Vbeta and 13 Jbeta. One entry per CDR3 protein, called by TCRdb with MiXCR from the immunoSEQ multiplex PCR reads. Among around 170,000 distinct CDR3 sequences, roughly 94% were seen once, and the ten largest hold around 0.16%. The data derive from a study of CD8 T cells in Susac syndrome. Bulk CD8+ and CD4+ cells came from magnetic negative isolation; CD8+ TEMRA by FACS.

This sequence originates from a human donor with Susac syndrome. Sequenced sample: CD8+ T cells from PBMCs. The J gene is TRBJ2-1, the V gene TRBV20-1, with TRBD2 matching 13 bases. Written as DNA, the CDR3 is TGCAGTGCTAGTATGCCGGGACTAGCGGGACCAAGTCCTCTTGAGCAGTTCTTC. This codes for CSASMPGLAGPSPLEQFF.